Here is one T cell receptor (beta chain) with its context. Repertoires were generated with immunoSEQ multiplex PCR, while TCRdb's copy carries only in-frame clones and drops some. Of fewer than 65,000 clones in the sample, about nine tenths were seen once. The source of the sample is a study of T cell changes during pregnancy in multiple sclerosis. This CDR3 is 16 amino acids long. Trimming removed 6 bases from V and 7 bases from J; junction bases left unmatched: 10. Germline V CDR1 and CDR2: MGHRA, YSYEKL. This sample comprised peripheral blood, obtained in the first trimester of pregnancy. This chain links TRBV4-1 with TRBJ2-3; TRBD2 matches 13 bases. The TCR sequence derives from a female donor in good health, enrolled as a control in a pregnancy study. This CDR3 is CASSLPPGLAGNTQYF. The CDR3 DNA is TGCGCCAGCAGTCTTCCCCCGGGACTAGCGGGAAATACGCAGTATTTT.